Below, 9 T cell receptor beta chains from the same sample are listed, as sequenced in a study of cytomegalovirus exposure and HLA in healthy donors. Amplification used 60 Vbeta primers and 13 Jbeta primers. TCRdb's table, derived via immunoSEQ multiplex PCR, lists solely in-frame clones and lacks some. The sample yields 150,000 to 200,000 clones, approximately 81% seen once. Sequencing used PBMCs. Receptors were obtained from a boy between 5 and 17 years old in good health and CMV-seronegative.

There are a few counts of this clone. This chain connects TRBV27 to TRBJ2-7; D uncertain. V lost 4 bases and J 2 bases, leaving 3 bases between the germline ends. Per germline, CDR1 MNHEY and CDR2 SMNVEV (reference sequence). The CDR3 consists of 11 residues. The CDR3 sequence: CASSSTYEQYF. The CDR3 coding sequence is TGTGCCAGCAGTTCCACCTACGAGCAGTACTTC.

This clone was detected only a few times. The chain uses TRBV27 and TRBJ2-7; D possibly corresponds to TRBD1 (5 bases). The CDR3 runs to 14 residues. V lost 6 bases, J lost 4 bases, and 16 bases lay in between. Germline assignment: CDR1 MNHEY and CDR2 SMNVEV (reference sequence). CDR3 amino acids: CASRRQPQAYEQYF. CDR3 bases: TGTGCCAGCAGGAGACAGCCACAAGCTTACGAGCAGTACTTC.

The V and J genes are TRBV27 and TRBJ2-7; 13 nucleotides line up with TRBD2. J was trimmed by 4 bases and V by 5 bases; bases with no gene match: 2. CDR3 size: 14 residues. CDR1 and CDR2 from the germline V gene are MNHEY and SMNVEV (reference sequence). The DNA of the CDR3 is TGTGCCAGCAGTCCGGGACTAGCGGGATACGAGCAGTACTTC. Translated: CASSPGLAGYEQYF.

This clone was observed a handful of times. This chain links TRBV5-1 with TRBJ1-2, with 7 positions matching TRBD1. CDR1 and CDR2 (germline): SGHRS, YFSETQ. The CDR3 length is 13 residues. The V segment lost 0 bases and the J segment 6 bases; nucleotides outside the gene matches: 2. The CDR3 reads CASSLVQGDGYTF. The CDR3, as DNA: TGCGCCAGCAGCTTGGTTCAGGGGGATGGCTACACCTTC.

The V call is TRBV5-6, the J call TRBJ1-5; 8 nucleotides line up with TRBD1. With V trimmed by 2 bases and J by 5 bases, 6 bases remained unmatched. CDR3 length: 15 amino acids. Germline V gene data show CDR1 as SGHDT and CDR2 as YYEEEE. CDR3 amino acids: CASSFRTGRDQPQHF. For the CDR3, the DNA is TGTGCCAGCAGCTTCAGGACAGGGAGGGATCAGCCCCAGCATTTT.

This clone was seen only a few times. The chain is built from TRBV19 and TRBJ1-3; D is unresolved. The CDR3 sequence is 13 residues long. Per germline, CDR1 LNHDA and CDR2 SQIVND (reference sequence). The ends were cut back, 9 bases at V and 0 bases at J, with 9 bases in the middle. The CDR3 DNA sequence: TGTGCCAGCAGCGGGAGCTCTGGAAACACCATATATTTT. This codes for CASSGSSGNTIYF.

The CDR3 region is CASSSRRRSYEQYF. The CDR3 DNA sequence: TGTGCCAGCAGTAGCCGACGGCGGTCCTACGAGCAGTACTTC. V is TRBV2 and J is TRBJ2-7; D is unresolved. Germline loops: CDR1 SNHLY, CDR2 FYNNEI. Trimming removed 5 bases at V and 1 base at J, with 12 bases between. The CDR3 covers 14 residues.

This rearrangement joins TRBV25-1 to TRBJ2-7, with 7 bases identical to TRBD2. Unmatched junction bases numbered 6, after V lost 4 bases and J lost 6 bases. The CDR3 loop spans 13 amino acids. Germline loops: CDR1 MGHDK, CDR2 SYGVNS. The CDR3 DNA is TGTGCCAGCAGTGGGCGGGGGTTGGGCGAGCAGTACTTC. Translated, it gives CASSGRGLGEQYF.

The chain uses TRBV6-5 and TRBJ2-5, with D possibly TRBD1 on 6 matching bases. CDR1 is MNHEY, CDR2 SVGAGI, per germline. CDR3 length: 16 residues. The ends were cut back, 2 bases at V and 5 bases at J, with 18 bases in the middle. Here the CDR3 reads CASSYERKGDRETQYF. Written as DNA, the CDR3 is TGTGCCAGCAGTTACGAAAGGAAGGGGGATCGGGAGACCCAGTACTTC.